The sequence of this TCR beta chain was determined in a study of cytomegalovirus exposure and HLA in healthy donors. PCR was performed using 60 Vbeta and 13 Jbeta primers. The protocol was immunoSEQ multiplex PCR, while the TCRdb copy is restricted to in-frame clones and leaves out a portion. The sample records roughly 190,000 clones, around 82% being singletons. This CDR3 has 16 amino acids. The germline V gene has CDR1 SGHDT and CDR2 YYEEEE. Germline trimming cut 0 bases from V and 8 bases from J; bases unmatched to any gene: 7. This TCR was sampled from a man aged 40-49 years in good health and CMV-seropositive. The specimen sequenced was PBMCs. The genes are TRBV5-6 and TRBJ1-4, with TRBD1 matching over 10 bases. For the CDR3, the DNA is TGTGCCAGCAGCTTGGCCCGACAGGGGGCTAGAGAAAAACTGTTTTTT. Amino acids: CASSLARQGAREKLFF.